A selection of T cell receptor beta chains follows, all from one sample in a study of beta chain features in type 1 diabetes. The data were produced by immunoSEQ multiplex PCR, yet TCRdb's version contains in-frame clones alone and is incomplete. The table has 160,000 or so clones, 9% to 10% seen once; the top ten hold about 0.65%. The specimen was central memory CD4+ T cells from blood. Receptors originate from a woman in her thirties with type 1 diabetes. CDR3s include the opening cysteine and the closing phenylalanine or tryptophan. The D gene is left open where the match is weak. Only part of the rows carry a size: once, few, many, or a class if the clone is expanded.

J,V,size,D,DNA,CDR3
TRBJ2-1,TRBV27,NA,NA,TGTGCCAGCAGTTTAGGGGCTTGGTCCTACAATGAGCAGTTCTTC,CASSLGAWSYNEQFF
TRBJ2-7,TRBV19,few,NA,TGTGCCAGTAGTATAGGCACAGGGTTTATCTACGAGCAGTACTTC,CASSIGTGFIYEQYF
TRBJ1-1,TRBV7-9,few,NA,TGTGCCAGCAGCTTAGAGACAAACACTGAAGCTTTCTTT,CASSLETNTEAFF
TRBJ2-7,TRBV10-2,NA,NA,TGCGCCAGCAGAGAACAAAGCGACGAGCAGTACTTC,CASREQSDEQYF
TRBJ1-1,TRBV7-9,NA,NA,TGTGCCAGCAGCTTATTGGGAGGCACTGAAGCTTTCTTT,CASSLLGGTEAFF
TRBJ2-3,TRBV5-4,few,TRBD2,TGTGCCAGCAGCTCTAGCGGGAGTGAAGATACGCAGTATTTT,CASSSSGSEDTQYF
TRBJ2-7,TRBV30,NA,NA,TGTGCCTGGGCTAGACAGAGCTACGAGCAGTACTTC,CAWARQSYEQYF
TRBJ2-1,TRBV12-5,NA,NA,TGTGCTAGTGGTTTGGGCCGGGACTACAATGAGCAGTTCTTC,CASGLGRDYNEQFF
TRBJ2-1,TRBV25-1,NA,NA,TGTGCCAGCAGTGAATTAGGCGGGCCGCACGATGAGCAGTTCTTC,CASSELGGPHDEQFF
TRBJ1-3,TRBV4-1,few,NA,TGCGCCAGCAGCCCTACAGGTACCTTTGGAAACACCATATATTTT,CASSPTGTFGNTIYF
TRBJ2-7,TRBV6-6,NA,NA,TGTGCCAGCACCAGAACAGGTGCCGACGAGCAGTACTTC,CASTRTGADEQYF
TRBJ2-3,TRBV28,few,NA,TGTGCCAGCAGCCTTGACACCACAGATACGCAGTATTTT,CASSLDTTDTQYF
TRBJ1-1,TRBV5-1,few,NA,TGCGCCAGCAGCTTGATTTCGGGTTTTGGCACTGAAGCTTTCTTT,CASSLISGFGTEAFF
TRBJ2-7,TRBV5-6,few,TRBD1,TGTGCCAGCAGCTTGGGTCCCAGGGGGTACGAGCAGTACTTC,CASSLGPRGYEQYF
TRBJ2-7,TRBV29-1,NA,NA,TGCAGCGCGATTGGAGGGTGGCAGTACTTC,CSAIGGWQYF
TRBJ2-3,TRBV28,few,NA,TGTGCCAGCAGTGGGCAGGGTCGCCCAGATACGCAGTATTTT,CASSGQGRPDTQYF
TRBJ2-6,TRBV11-1,few,NA,TGTGCCAGCAGCTTAAAGGGGTTAGATTCGGCCAACGTCCTGACTTTC,CASSLKGLDSANVLTF
TRBJ1-1,TRBV7-2,NA,TRBD1,TGTGCCAGCAGCTCCCTACAGGGGACCTTGAACACTGAAGCTTTCTTT,CASSSLQGTLNTEAFF
TRBJ2-3,TRBV29-1,few,TRBD2,TGCAGCCTCTCCCCAGCGGGAACAGATACGCAGTATTTT,CSLSPAGTDTQYF
TRBJ2-1,TRBV11-3,NA,TRBD2,TGTGCCAGCAGCTTAGACCGCGGCGGGAGCAAGATCTTC,CASSLDRGGSKIF
TRBJ2-5,TRBV6-4,few,NA,TGTGCCAGCCAAAGCTCGACAGGTTTGAGCGTGGTGACCCAGTACTTC,CASQSSTGLSVVTQYF
TRBJ1-1,TRBV7-3,few,NA,TGTGCCAGCAGCTCACAGGGAGACACTGAAGCTTTCTTT,CASSSQGDTEAFF
TRBJ2-7,TRBV6-5,NA,TRBD1,TGTGCCAGCAAAGGGGACAGCTCCTACGAGCAGTACTTC,CASKGDSSYEQYF
TRBJ1-1,TRBV2,NA,NA,TGTGCCAGCAACTTGGAGGGAAGAACTGAAGCTTTCTTT,CASNLEGRTEAFF
TRBJ2-1,TRBV4-1,NA,NA,TGCGCCAGCAGCCTATACGGGACAATAGACAATGAGCAGTTCTTC,CASSLYGTIDNEQFF